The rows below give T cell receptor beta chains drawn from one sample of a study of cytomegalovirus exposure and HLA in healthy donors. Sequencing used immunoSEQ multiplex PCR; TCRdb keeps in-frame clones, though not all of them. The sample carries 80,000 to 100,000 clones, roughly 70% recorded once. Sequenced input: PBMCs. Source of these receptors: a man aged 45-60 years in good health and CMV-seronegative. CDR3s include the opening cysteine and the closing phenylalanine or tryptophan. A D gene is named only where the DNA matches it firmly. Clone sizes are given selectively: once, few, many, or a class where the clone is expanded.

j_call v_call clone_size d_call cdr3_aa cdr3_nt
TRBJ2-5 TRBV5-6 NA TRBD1 CASSGTGGTRWETQYF TGTGCCAGCAGCGGTACAGGGGGTACGAGATGGGAGACCCAGTACTTC
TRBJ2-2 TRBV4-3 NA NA CASSQGGSGKNTGELFF TGCGCCAGCAGCCAAGGAGGTTCGGGTAAAAACACCGGGGAGCTGTTTTTT
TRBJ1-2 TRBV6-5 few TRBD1 CASSLTGTGVDGYTF TGTGCCAGCAGTTTGACCGGGACAGGGGTGGATGGCTACACCTTC
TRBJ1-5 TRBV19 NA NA CASRGQGGQPQHF TGTGCCAGTAGGGGGCAGGGCGGACAGCCCCAGCATTTT
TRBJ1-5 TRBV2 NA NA CASSATGNQPQHF TGTGCCAGCAGTGCGACGGGTAATCAGCCCCAGCATTTT
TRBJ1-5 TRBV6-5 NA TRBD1 CASKDRGWSQPQHF TGTGCCAGCAAGGACAGGGGTTGGAGTCAGCCCCAGCATTTT
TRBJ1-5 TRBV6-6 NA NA CASSVGMPQRDQPQHF TGTGCCAGCAGTGTAGGGATGCCTCAGCGGGATCAGCCCCAGCATTTT
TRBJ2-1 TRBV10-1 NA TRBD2 CASSERSGGRNEQFF TGCGCCAGCAGTGAGCGCTCGGGCGGGAGAAATGAGCAGTTCTTC
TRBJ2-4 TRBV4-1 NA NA CASSQGGSRGLAKNIQYF TGCGCCAGCAGCCAAGGTGGGTCGCGGGGACTAGCCAAAAACATTCAGTACTTC
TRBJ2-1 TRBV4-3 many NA CASSQALGGLYNEQFF TGCGCCAGCAGCCAAGCCTTAGGGGGTCTGTACAATGAGCAGTTCTTC
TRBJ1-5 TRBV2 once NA CASMAARQGSNQPQHF TGTGCCAGCATGGCAGCTCGTCAGGGTAGCAATCAGCCCCAGCATTTT
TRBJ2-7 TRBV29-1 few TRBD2 CSVESASGIHNEQYF TGCAGCGTTGAGTCGGCTAGCGGCATCCACAACGAGCAGTACTTC
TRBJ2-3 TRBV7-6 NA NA CASSLAYTDTQYF TGTGCCAGCAGCTTAGCGTATACAGATACGCAGTATTTT
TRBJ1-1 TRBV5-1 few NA CASSLTGGSTEAFF TGCGCCAGCAGCCTCACGGGGGGGAGTACTGAAGCTTTCTTT
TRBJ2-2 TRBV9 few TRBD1 CASSAGQGVINGELFF TGTGCCAGCAGCGCCGGACAGGGGGTAATTAACGGGGAGCTGTTTTTT
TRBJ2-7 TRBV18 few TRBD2 CASSFGTTSYEQYF TGTGCCAGCTCATTTGGGACTACCTCCTACGAGCAGTACTTC
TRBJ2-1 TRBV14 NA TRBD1 CASSQDGNRGGNEQFF TGTGCCAGCAGCCAAGACGGAAACAGGGGCGGGAATGAGCAGTTCTTC
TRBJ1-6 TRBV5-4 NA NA CASSLGGSNSPLHF TGTGCCAGCAGCCTTGGCGGTTCCAATTCACCCCTCCACTTT
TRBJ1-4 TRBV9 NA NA CASSVAGATNEKLFF TGTGCCAGCAGCGTAGCGGGAGCAACTAATGAAAAACTGTTTTTT
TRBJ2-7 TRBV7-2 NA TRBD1 CASSLENGQGTYEQYF TGTGCCAGCAGCTTAGAGAACGGACAGGGGACCTACGAGCAGTACTTC
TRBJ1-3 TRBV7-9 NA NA CASSLSGIGNTIYF TGTGCCAGCAGCTTATCGGGGATTGGAAACACCATATATTTT
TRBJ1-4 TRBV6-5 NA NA CASSFAQQNEKLFF TGTGCCAGCAGCTTCGCACAGCAAAATGAAAAACTGTTTTTT
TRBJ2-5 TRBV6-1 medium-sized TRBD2 CASSRLAGGQETQYF TGTGCCAGCAGCCGACTAGCGGGAGGGCAAGAGACCCAGTACTTC
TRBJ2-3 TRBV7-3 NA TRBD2 CASSQGLAGVVTDTQYF TGTGCCAGCAGCCAGGGACTAGCGGGCGTGGTCACAGATACGCAGTATTTT
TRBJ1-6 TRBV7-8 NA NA CASSPPGVRDSSPLHF TGTGCCAGCAGCCCACCCGGGGTCAGAGATTCTTCACCCCTCCACTTT
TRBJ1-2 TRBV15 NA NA CATSRSEVNYGYTF TGTGCCACCAGCAGATCAGAGGTTAACTATGGCTACACCTTC
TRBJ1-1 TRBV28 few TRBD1 CASSSRGQVNTEAFF TGTGCCAGCAGTTCCCGGGGACAGGTGAACACTGAAGCTTTCTTT
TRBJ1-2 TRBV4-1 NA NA CASSQEARGSINYGYTF TGCGCCAGCAGCCAAGAGGCCAGGGGTTCTATCAACTATGGCTACACCTTC
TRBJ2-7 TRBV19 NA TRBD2 CASSLRLAGDYEQYF TGTGCCAGTAGTCTACGACTAGCGGGAGACTACGAGCAGTACTTC
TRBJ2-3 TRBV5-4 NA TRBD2 CASSFDYRRGGSTDTQYF TGTGCCAGCAGCTTCGATTATCGTCGGGGGGGAAGCACAGATACGCAGTATTTT
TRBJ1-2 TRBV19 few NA CASSRGLSYGYTF TGTGCCAGTAGTAGGGGACTGAGCTATGGCTACACCTTC